A selection of T cell receptor beta chains follows, all from one sample in a study of beta chain features in type 1 diabetes. Sequencing was performed with immunoSEQ multiplex PCR; in TCRdb, only in-frame clones are kept and a portion is missing. The table lists 160,000 or so clones, around 8.3% of them singletons. The sequencing input was central memory CD4+ T cells from blood. The receptors originated from a woman younger than 35 with type 1 diabetes. CDR3s include the opening cysteine and the closing phenylalanine or tryptophan. Each record gives: V gene, J gene, CDR3 protein.

v_gene: TRBV28
j_gene: TRBJ1-5
CDR3aa: CASILDRGQPQHF

v_gene: TRBV15
j_gene: TRBJ2-3
CDR3aa: CATSSSSSADTQYF

v_gene: TRBV30
j_gene: TRBJ1-5
CDR3aa: CAWSRMDRDRQPQHF

v_gene: TRBV28
j_gene: TRBJ2-7
CDR3aa: CASSLLDREVGEQYF

v_gene: TRBV30
j_gene: TRBJ2-7
CDR3aa: CAWSGGLPYEQYF

v_gene: TRBV10-3
j_gene: TRBJ2-5
CDR3aa: CASRASGVAGEQYF

v_gene: TRBV11-2
j_gene: TRBJ1-2
CDR3aa: CASSLFDSTYGYTF

v_gene: TRBV7-9
j_gene: TRBJ1-5
CDR3aa: CASSFDRAQPQHF

v_gene: TRBV10-3
j_gene: TRBJ1-2
CDR3aa: CAISPGQGSYGYTF

v_gene: TRBV7-8
j_gene: TRBJ1-1
CDR3aa: CASSLRVELRVITEAFF

v_gene: TRBV29-1
j_gene: TRBJ2-1
CDR3aa: CSVSPMGGLLVDNEQFF

v_gene: TRBV6-6
j_gene: TRBJ2-1
CDR3aa: CASSPGTAFNEQFF

v_gene: TRBV27
j_gene: TRBJ1-2
CDR3aa: CASSLYRGDGYTF

v_gene: TRBV29-1
j_gene: TRBJ1-1
CDR3aa: CSVQQGIVAFF

v_gene: TRBV7-9
j_gene: TRBJ2-2
CDR3aa: CASSRKQTGELFF

v_gene: TRBV6-1
j_gene: -
CDR3aa: CASSGSSYEQYF

v_gene: TRBV5-6
j_gene: TRBJ2-7
CDR3aa: CASSLEFAGYEQYF

v_gene: TRBV27
j_gene: TRBJ1-5
CDR3aa: CASSLGRAQPQHF

v_gene: TRBV9
j_gene: TRBJ2-3
CDR3aa: CASSVRGSLPDTQYF

v_gene: TRBV29-1
j_gene: TRBJ2-5
CDR3aa: CSVRDYLQETQYF

v_gene: TRBV4-1
j_gene: TRBJ2-3
CDR3aa: CASSQEQYPPGDTQYF

v_gene: TRBV5-4
j_gene: TRBJ2-5
CDR3aa: CASSLSGGVGETQYF

v_gene: TRBV13
j_gene: TRBJ2-2
CDR3aa: CASSLNPGRTTGELFF

v_gene: TRBV11-2
j_gene: TRBJ2-1
CDR3aa: CASSLDAQSQFF

v_gene: TRBV5-1
j_gene: TRBJ1-2
CDR3aa: CASSLEGASGYTF

v_gene: TRBV27
j_gene: TRBJ2-1
CDR3aa: CASSRPRGNEQFF

v_gene: TRBV18
j_gene: TRBJ1-5
CDR3aa: CATNSEAGSQPQHF

v_gene: TRBV29-1
j_gene: TRBJ2-3
CDR3aa: CSVVVAGIDTQYF

v_gene: TRBV15
j_gene: TRBJ2-5
CDR3aa: CATSRDAVQETQYF

v_gene: TRBV5-1
j_gene: TRBJ2-5
CDR3aa: CASSLWGQQETQYF

v_gene: TRBV5-1
j_gene: TRBJ1-6
CDR3aa: CASSVQPGGYASPLHF

v_gene: TRBV29-1
j_gene: TRBJ2-3
CDR3aa: CSVASQDTQYF

v_gene: TRBV4-2
j_gene: TRBJ1-1
CDR3aa: CASSQGGQGEAFF

v_gene: TRBV7-9
j_gene: TRBJ2-5
CDR3aa: CASSSLGLAGDATQYF

v_gene: TRBV6-6
j_gene: TRBJ2-3
CDR3aa: CASTGLANLPDTQYF

v_gene: TRBV7-9
j_gene: TRBJ2-7
CDR3aa: CASSLERSYEQYF

v_gene: TRBV7-3
j_gene: TRBJ2-2
CDR3aa: CASSRDGELFF

v_gene: TRBV30
j_gene: TRBJ1-6
CDR3aa: CAWTPSYSF

v_gene: TRBV25-1
j_gene: TRBJ2-5
CDR3aa: CASTVKETQYF

v_gene: TRBV18
j_gene: TRBJ2-1
CDR3aa: CASSPLGTSGAEQFF

v_gene: TRBV10-1
j_gene: TRBJ1-4
CDR3aa: CASSESTGTREEKLFF

v_gene: TRBV6-5
j_gene: TRBJ2-7
CDR3aa: CASSAARVAYEQYF

v_gene: TRBV11-3
j_gene: TRBJ2-1
CDR3aa: CASSLGTSGSSYNEQFF

v_gene: TRBV28
j_gene: TRBJ2-7
CDR3aa: CASSFGQGRKYF

v_gene: TRBV28
j_gene: TRBJ2-3
CDR3aa: CASSLGGRTDTQYF

v_gene: TRBV4-1
j_gene: TRBJ2-5
CDR3aa: CASSQDPGGETQYF

v_gene: TRBV29-1
j_gene: TRBJ2-1
CDR3aa: CSVRSGARGQFF

v_gene: TRBV23-1
j_gene: TRBJ1-4
CDR3aa: CAGDFGNEKLFF

v_gene: TRBV19
j_gene: TRBJ2-7
CDR3aa: CASSIRAGQGPYEQYF

v_gene: TRBV5-1
j_gene: TRBJ2-3
CDR3aa: CASSLRGDTQYF

v_gene: TRBV5-1
j_gene: TRBJ2-7
CDR3aa: CASSLSGTLSYEQYF